The source of this T cell receptor beta chain is a study of blood T cell repertoires in COVID-19. The wider study: Sites across the United States, Italy and Spain contributed samples from acute and convalescent COVID-19.

Authors' processing steps: Amplification of reference gene primers provided the estimated nucleated cell counts. Assay: immunoSEQ multiplex PCR; the TCRdb copy retains only in-frame clones and omits some. The V and J calls and clone size were taken over from that table, and D and trimming were inferred from the DNA. Among 50,000 to 70,000 clones listed, about 89% were seen once. Between the trimmed V and J ends, which lost 7 bases and 8 bases, there was a span of 12 bases. Germline CDR1 reads MNHEY; CDR2 reads SVGAGI. This CDR3 is 13 amino acids long. This chain joins TRBV6-5 and TRBJ1-6, with D unresolved. This clonotype originated in a man aged 60 to 69 with active or convalescent COVID-19. Sample: peripheral blood. Here the CDR3 reads CASTGILDSPLHF. Here the CDR3 DNA reads TGTGCCAGCACCGGGATCTTGGATTCACCCCTCCACTTT.